These T cell receptor beta chains were read from a single sample in a study of patients and donors after allogeneic stem cell transplantation. TCRdb passed the RT-PCR reads through MiXCR, listing each CDR3 protein once. The sample holds about a million distinct CDR3 sequences, more than 15% seen once. What was sequenced was blood, either unsorted or a sorted T cell fraction (not recorded which). The receptors were gathered from a human donor who was either an allogeneic HSCT recipient or a stem cell or donor lymphocyte infusion donor (not recorded which). It is not recorded whose cells these are; they may come from a transplant donor. CDR3s include the opening cysteine and the closing phenylalanine or tryptophan. A D gene is named only where the DNA matches it firmly. Clone size is stated in some rows and not others, as once, few, many or a class when expanded.

length: 15; V: TRBV25-1; J: TRBJ2-3; size: few; D: .; DNA: TGTGCCAGCAGTGCCGGACCTCGTTTGGCAGATACGCAGTATTTT; CDR3: CASSAGPRLADTQYF
length: 12; V: TRBV29-1; J: TRBJ2-7; size: many; D: .; DNA: TGCAGCGTTCTGACGGGCCCCTACGAGCAGTACTTC; CDR3: CSVLTGPYEQYF
length: 16; V: TRBV7-8; J: TRBJ1-5; size: few; D: .; DNA: TGTGCCAGCAGCCGAAATCGCGACAGCGGCAATCAGCCCCAGCATTTT; CDR3: CASSRNRDSGNQPQHF
length: 15; V: TRBV7-3; J: TRBJ2-5; size: .; D: TRBD2; DNA: TGTGCCAGCAGCTTCATGGGCGGGAGCCAAGAGACCCAGTACTTC; CDR3: CASSFMGGSQETQYF
length: 14; V: TRBV25-1; J: TRBJ2-1; size: .; D: .; DNA: TGTGCCAGCAGTGGGGGGACACCCTACAATGAGCAGTTCTTC; CDR3: CASSGGTPYNEQFF
length: 15; V: TRBV20-1; J: TRBJ2-7; size: many; D: TRBD2; DNA: TGCAGTGCTAGATTACGGCTAGCGGGAGCCTACGAGCAGTACTTC; CDR3: CSARLRLAGAYEQYF
length: 16; V: TRBV3-1; J: TRBJ2-7; size: few; D: TRBD2; DNA: TGTGCCAGCAGCCAAGATCCGGCTAGCGGGGACTACGAGCAGTACTTC; CDR3: CASSQDPASGDYEQYF
length: 17; V: TRBV3-1; J: TRBJ2-4; size: .; D: .; DNA: TGTGCCAGCAGCCAAACGTCGATAGCGGCCTCCAAAAACATTCAGTACTTC; CDR3: CASSQTSIAASKNIQYF
length: 15; V: TRBV9; J: TRBJ2-7; size: few; D: .; DNA: TGTGCCAGCAGCCCTGACAGTTTAGGCCGCTACGAGCAGTACTTC; CDR3: CASSPDSLGRYEQYF
length: 16; V: TRBV4-3; J: TRBJ2-3; size: few; D: .; DNA: TGCGCCAGCAGCCAAGGGTACAAACAGGGCGCAGATACGCAGTATTTT; CDR3: CASSQGYKQGADTQYF
length: 13; V: TRBV10-3; J: TRBJ2-5; size: few; D: .; DNA: TGTGCCATCAGTGAGAATGGAGGGGAGACCCAGTACTTC; CDR3: CAISENGGETQYF
length: 14; V: TRBV12-3/TRBV12-4; J: TRBJ2-3; size: .; D: TRBD2; DNA: TGTGCCAGCACCCCGGGACTAGCGGGAGATACGCAGTATTTT; CDR3: CASTPGLAGDTQYF
length: 14; V: TRBV12-3/TRBV12-4; J: TRBJ1-1; size: many; D: TRBD1; DNA: TGTGCCAGCAGTTTAGGGACAGGGTACACTGAAGCTTTCTTT; CDR3: CASSLGTGYTEAFF
length: 14; V: TRBV9; J: TRBJ2-7; size: many; D: .; DNA: TGTGCCAGCAGCGTCACGGGACTTGCTTGGGAGCAGTACTTC; CDR3: CASSVTGLAWEQYF
length: 14; V: TRBV12-3/TRBV12-4; J: TRBJ1-4; size: few; D: .; DNA: TGTGCCAGCGCCCGAGGGCAGTGGAATGAAAAACTGTTTTTT; CDR3: CASARGQWNEKLFF
length: 14; V: TRBV7-9; J: TRBJ2-1; size: few; D: TRBD2; DNA: TGTGCCAGCAGCCGGGGGGAAAAGACGAATGAGCAGTTCTTC; CDR3: CASSRGEKTNEQFF
length: 12; V: TRBV27; J: TRBJ1-4; size: .; D: TRBD1; DNA: TGTGCCAGCAGTGACAGGGTGGGGAAACTGTTTTTT; CDR3: CASSDRVGKLFF
length: 16; V: TRBV11-2; J: TRBJ1-3; size: .; D: .; DNA: TGTGCCAGCAGCCCCCTCCGGGTTTCCGTGCAAAACACCATATATTTT; CDR3: CASSPLRVSVQNTIYF
length: 15; V: TRBV15; J: TRBJ2-5; size: few; D: TRBD2; DNA: TGTGCCACCAGCAATGGGCGGGGGGGCCTAGAGACCCAGTACTTC; CDR3: CATSNGRGGLETQYF
length: 14; V: TRBV5-8; J: TRBJ2-7; size: .; D: TRBD1; DNA: TGTGCCAGCAGCTCATGGACAGGGAACTACGAGCAGTACTTC; CDR3: CASSSWTGNYEQYF
length: 15; V: TRBV9; J: TRBJ2-1; size: many; D: .; DNA: TGTGCCAGCAGCGTAGTCGCGGGGTCCTACAATGAGCAGTTCTTC; CDR3: CASSVVAGSYNEQFF
length: 16; V: TRBV11-2; J: TRBJ1-2; size: few; D: .; DNA: TGTGCCAGCAGCTTAGCGGGAGATCCTCGCTCCTATGGCTACACCTTC; CDR3: CASSLAGDPRSYGYTF
length: 13; V: TRBV6-1; J: TRBJ1-2; size: few; D: TRBD1; DNA: TGTGCCAGCAGTGCCGGACAGGGCCATGGCTACACCTTC; CDR3: CASSAGQGHGYTF
length: 14; V: TRBV6-1; J: TRBJ2-2; size: .; D: TRBD1; DNA: TGTGCCAGCGGACAGGGCCGGCACACCGGGGAGCTGTTTTTT; CDR3: CASGQGRHTGELFF
length: 12; V: TRBV18; J: TRBJ1-4; size: .; D: .; DNA: TGTGCCAGCTCGACAGCGGGTGAAAAACTGTTTTTT; CDR3: CASSTAGEKLFF
length: 15; V: TRBV10-3; J: TRBJ1-2; size: .; D: TRBD1; DNA: TGTGCCATCAGTGCGGACAGGGGCGCAATCTATGGCTACACCTTC; CDR3: CAISADRGAIYGYTF
length: 15; V: TRBV12-3/TRBV12-4; J: TRBJ2-7; size: many; D: .; DNA: TGTGCCAGCAGTTTGTTCCCCGGCCTCTCCTACGAGCAGTACTTC; CDR3: CASSLFPGLSYEQYF
length: 14; V: TRBV5-5; J: TRBJ1-2; size: few; D: .; DNA: TGTGCCAGCAGCAATCTTATCAAGGGCCCAGTCTACACCTTC; CDR3: CASSNLIKGPVYTF
length: 17; V: TRBV18; J: TRBJ2-4; size: many; D: .; DNA: TGTGCCAGCTCCTCCAGGCAGGGCGGCCTAGCCAAAAACATTCAGTACTTC; CDR3: CASSSRQGGLAKNIQYF
length: 17; V: TRBV19; J: TRBJ1-5; size: .; D: TRBD1; DNA: TGTGCCAGTAGTCTCCTCTGGGACAGGGGACGTGGCCAGCCCCAGCATTTT; CDR3: CASSLLWDRGRGQPQHF
length: 15; V: TRBV6-4; J: TRBJ2-6; size: few; D: .; DNA: TGTGCCAGCAGTGACAGGGGGAACGGGGCCAACGTCCTGACTTTC; CDR3: CASSDRGNGANVLTF
length: 16; V: TRBV18; J: TRBJ1-2; size: .; D: TRBD1; DNA: TGTGCCAGCTCACCACCCCGAGGACAGGGGAAGGATGGCTACACCTTC; CDR3: CASSPPRGQGKDGYTF
length: 17; V: TRBV11-2; J: TRBJ2-7; size: .; D: TRBD1; DNA: TGTGCCAGCAGCCCGACAGGGGGCGTACCCCCCTCCTACGAGCAGTACTTC; CDR3: CASSPTGGVPPSYEQYF
length: 15; V: TRBV5-1; J: TRBJ2-3; size: few; D: .; DNA: TGCGCCAGCAGCCCACTAGGAGGTCGGACAGATACGCAGTATTTT; CDR3: CASSPLGGRTDTQYF
length: 14; V: TRBV3-1; J: TRBJ1-4; size: few; D: .; DNA: TGTGCCAGCAGCCCGGTCAGATCCAATGAAAAACTGTTTTTT; CDR3: CASSPVRSNEKLFF
length: 15; V: TRBV6-5; J: TRBJ1-1; size: .; D: TRBD1; DNA: TGTGCCAGCAGTTACTCGATACAGGGGCTGGGTGAAGCTTTCTTT; CDR3: CASSYSIQGLGEAFF
length: 17; V: TRBV12-3/TRBV12-4; J: TRBJ2-3; size: .; D: .; DNA: TGTGCCAGCACCACGGGGATCCGGACAGCCGCCACAGATACGCAGTATTTT; CDR3: CASTTGIRTAATDTQYF
length: 16; V: TRBV7-9; J: TRBJ1-6; size: .; D: TRBD1; DNA: TGTGCCAGCAGCGCCCGGGGGACAGGGGGTAATTCACCCCTCCACTTT; CDR3: CASSARGTGGNSPLHF
length: 17; V: TRBV6-1; J: TRBJ2-2; size: many; D: TRBD1; DNA: TGTGCCAGCAGTCCCTACAGGGGGCCGAGGGGTACCGGGGAGCTGTTTTTT; CDR3: CASSPYRGPRGTGELFF
length: 15; V: TRBV2; J: TRBJ1-2; size: few; D: TRBD1; DNA: TGTGCCAGCAGCTCCCACCGGGACAGCCCCTATGGCTACACCTTC; CDR3: CASSSHRDSPYGYTF
length: 15; V: TRBV24-1; J: TRBJ1-6; size: few; D: .; DNA: TGTGCCACCAGTGATGGACAGTCAGGAGGTTCACCCCTCCACTTT; CDR3: CATSDGQSGGSPLHF
length: 16; V: TRBV4-3; J: TRBJ1-2; size: .; D: .; DNA: TGCGCCAGCAGCCAGGCCGAGACAGAGACATACTATGGCTACACCTTC; CDR3: CASSQAETETYYGYTF
length: 13; V: TRBV27; J: TRBJ2-1; size: few; D: .; DNA: TGTGCCAGCAGTTTATTTGGGGTTAATGAGCAGTTCTTC; CDR3: CASSLFGVNEQFF